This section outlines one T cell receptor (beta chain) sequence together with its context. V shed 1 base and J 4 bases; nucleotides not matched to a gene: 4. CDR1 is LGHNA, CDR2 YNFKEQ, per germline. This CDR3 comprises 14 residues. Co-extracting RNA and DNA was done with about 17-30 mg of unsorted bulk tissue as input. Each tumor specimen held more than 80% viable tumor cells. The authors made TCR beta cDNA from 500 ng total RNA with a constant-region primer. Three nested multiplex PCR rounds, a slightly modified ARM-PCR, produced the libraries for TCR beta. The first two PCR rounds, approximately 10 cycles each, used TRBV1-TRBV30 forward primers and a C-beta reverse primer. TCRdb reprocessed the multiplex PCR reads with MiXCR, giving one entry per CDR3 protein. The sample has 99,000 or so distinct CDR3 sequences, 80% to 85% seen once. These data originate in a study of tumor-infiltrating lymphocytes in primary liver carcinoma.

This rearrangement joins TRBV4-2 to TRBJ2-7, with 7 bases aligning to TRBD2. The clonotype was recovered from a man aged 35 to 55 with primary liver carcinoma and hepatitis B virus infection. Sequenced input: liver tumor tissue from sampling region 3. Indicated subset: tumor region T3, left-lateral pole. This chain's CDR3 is CASSQGGGSYEQYF. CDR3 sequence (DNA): TGTGCCAGCAGCCAAGGGGGAGGGAGTTACGAGCAGTACTTC.